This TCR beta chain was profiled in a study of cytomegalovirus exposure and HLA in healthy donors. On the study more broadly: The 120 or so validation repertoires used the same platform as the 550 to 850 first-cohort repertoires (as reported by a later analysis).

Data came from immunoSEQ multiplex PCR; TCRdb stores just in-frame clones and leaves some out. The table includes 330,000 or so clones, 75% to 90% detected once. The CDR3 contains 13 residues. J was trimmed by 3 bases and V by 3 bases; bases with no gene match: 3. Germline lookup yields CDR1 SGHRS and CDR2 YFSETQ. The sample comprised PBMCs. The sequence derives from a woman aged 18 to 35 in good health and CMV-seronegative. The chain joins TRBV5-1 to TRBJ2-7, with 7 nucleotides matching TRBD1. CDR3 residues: CASSSTGNYEQYF. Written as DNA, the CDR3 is TGCGCCAGCAGCTCGACAGGGAACTACGAGCAGTACTTC.